The clone carrying this T cell receptor (beta chain) was observed at least ten times. TCRdb ran MiXCR on the 5' RACE reads and lists one entry per CDR3 protein. The data hold about 53,000 distinct CDR3 sequences, with more than 7% observed a single time. This record belongs to a study of neurological immune-mediated disorders. The sample's time point: longitudinal time-point 3. The healthy controls volunteered at a blood bank in Maryland, USA. The unsorted libraries were made from 2 million PBMCs kept at -80 C. Sequenced sample: PBMCs. The clonotype originates from a woman between 40 and 55 years old in good health.

CDR3 protein: CASSQDKILPGRYGYTF. The CDR3 DNA follows: TGCGCCAGCAGCCAAGATAAGATCCTGCCAGGGCGCTATGGCTACACCTTC. This sequence joins TRBV4-3 and TRBJ1-2; D possibly corresponds to TRBD1 (5 bases). The V and J ends lost 0 bases and 4 bases respectively, with 18 bases between them. CDR1 LGHNA and CDR2 YSLEER come from the germline V gene. The CDR3 contains 17 residues.